This T cell receptor (beta chain) was identified in a study of memory CD4+ T cells and cytomegalovirus serostatus. Study details: Of the healthy Belgian adults, eight or nine were CMV seropositive and 20 to 30 seronegative.

Single viable CD3+CD4+CD8-CD45RO+ cells were sorted as the memory CD4+ T cells. Serostatus was set by detecting CMV pp150, pp28, p38, p52 IgG. Libraries were prepared by immunoSEQ multiplex PCR; TCRdb keeps only in-frame clonotypes and omits some of them. The sample holds approximately 26,000 clones, about four fifths seen once. Worth noting for this clone: Its antigen is currently unknown.

Study-wide findings and caveats: Each of fewer than 80 CMV-associated TCRbeta sequences occurred in one to five individuals.

Trimming cost V 4 bases and J 5 bases, with 17 bases left between them. The CDR3 spans 15 residues. CDR1 LGHNA and CDR2 YNFKEQ come from the germline V gene. The sample comprised memory CD4+ T cells from blood. The V gene is TRBV4-2, the J gene TRBJ2-5; D gene ambiguous. This sequence was found in an adult in good health and CMV-seronegative. This CDR3 reads CASSRATQFGETQYF. The CDR3 DNA sequence: TGTGCCAGCAGCCGCGCCACGCAATTCGGGGAGACCCAGTACTTC.